This TCR beta chain was captured in a study of blood T cell repertoires in COVID-19. Study as a whole: COVID-19 samples, acute and convalescent, were from the United States, Italy and Spain.

This CDR3 spans 12 amino acids. V lost 5 bases and J lost 3, with 7 bases in between. CDR1 is SNHLY and CDR2 is FYNNEI in the germline V gene. Cohorts were based on clinical histories the participants reported. Some clones are missing from TCRdb's copy, which holds only in-frame ones; the method was immunoSEQ multiplex PCR. The sample records hundreds of thousands of clones, 70% to 90% being singletons. This clone has just a few counts. Sequencing input: PBMCs or T cells enriched from blood (not recorded which). The chain couples TRBV2 to TRBJ2-5; D unresolved. The receptor was derived from a man aged 25-40 years who had recovered from COVID-19. The CDR3 reads CASSPFEETQYF. CDR3 nucleotide sequence: TGTGCCAGCAGTCCGTTTGAAGAGACCCAGTACTTC.